This TCR beta chain was obtained from a study of post-analysis software for immune sequencing data (dated by TCRdb to about 2015). Looking at the study overall: Recorded disease courses included relapsing-remitting, secondary progressive and progressive-relapsing multiple sclerosis, with some patients lacking subtype annotation. Patient repertoires were compared against some twelve previously published healthy control repertoires from donors aged roughly 6 to 27 years. A subset of samples was prepared in parallel using single-end sample barcoding, then pooled and co-amplified after Illumina adapter ligation. The study at large found these results: When samples were clustered directly using the F measure, samples prepared in the same batch co-clustered strongly, which prompted a batch-effect correction. Significantly higher frequencies in patients than in controls were found for a few TRBV segments, including TRBV5-6, TRBV5-1 and TRBV20-1. The multiple sclerosis patient group was slightly younger than the control group. Normalized Chao1 diversity was significantly lower in multiple sclerosis patients than controls, suggesting substantial peripheral T-cell clonal expansion.

To demonstrate the VDJtools post-analysis software, TCR beta repertoires were profiled from the peripheral blood of about 13 young patients with multiple sclerosis. The multiple sclerosis patients were children and adolescents ranging in age from about 6 to 17 years. The receptor library was made with PCR. Reads for this sample came from an Illumina HiSeq 2500. To reduce PCR and sequencing biases, unique molecular identifiers were incorporated into the TCR beta cDNA libraries. Roughly 0.5 million cDNA molecules were obtained per 1 to 10 million input T cells, so each molecule approximated one T cell. The same protocol used for the earlier healthy control dataset was applied to prepare and sequence the patient libraries. Samples belonging to the same batch were prepared together, multiplexed and sequenced on a shared HiSeq lane. In the source study's methods: Raw barcoded reads were processed with MIGEC, discarding single-read molecular identifier groups before consensus assembly and CDR3 extraction. VDJtools was used for post-analysis of the clonotype tables, with diversity normalized by down-sampling every dataset to the smallest sample size. In repertoire overlap clustering, CDR3 amino acid sequences, but not nucleotide sequences, were matched to correct batch-related cross-sample contamination. TCRdb reprocessed the public reads (quality trimming at Q25 with fastp, clone calling with MiXCR) and kept in-frame beta chains. CDR3 protein duplicates are merged, each entry listing the most common genes and DNA. V and J calls and clone size were set by TCRdb, not the authors. The sample yields approximately 460,000 distinct CDR3 sequences; approximately 46% were counted once. Around an eighth of the sample is in the top ten clones.

From the cysteine through the phenylalanine, the CDR3 covers 15 amino acids. The read is trimmed to its CDR3 DNA, 45 bases read in frame from base 1. For CDR1 and CDR2, the germline V gene lists MDHEN and SYDVKM. Germline trimming amounts to 5 bases on V and 3 bases on J, with 7 as the count of junction bases outside the gene matches. This clonotype was seen just once. No antigen is known for it. No per-base quality is available; no much larger clone lies one base away. Sequencing was done on a sample of blood. This receptor was obtained from a girl aged 10 to 17 with multiple sclerosis. Recombination linked TRBV28 to TRBJ2-7, with TRBD1 matching 10 junction bases. The base sequence is TGTGCCAGCAGTCAAAGACAGGGGGCAAACTACGAGCAGTACTTC. It translates to CASSQRQGANYEQYF. Reference TRBV28 and TRBJ2-7 genes cover what lies past the CDR3, so the full variable domain is DVKVTQSSRYLVKRTGEKVFLECVQDMDHENMFWYRQDPGLGLRLIYFSYDVKMKEKGDIPEGYSVSREKKERFSLILESASTNQTSMYLCASSQRQGANYEQYFGPGTRLTVT.